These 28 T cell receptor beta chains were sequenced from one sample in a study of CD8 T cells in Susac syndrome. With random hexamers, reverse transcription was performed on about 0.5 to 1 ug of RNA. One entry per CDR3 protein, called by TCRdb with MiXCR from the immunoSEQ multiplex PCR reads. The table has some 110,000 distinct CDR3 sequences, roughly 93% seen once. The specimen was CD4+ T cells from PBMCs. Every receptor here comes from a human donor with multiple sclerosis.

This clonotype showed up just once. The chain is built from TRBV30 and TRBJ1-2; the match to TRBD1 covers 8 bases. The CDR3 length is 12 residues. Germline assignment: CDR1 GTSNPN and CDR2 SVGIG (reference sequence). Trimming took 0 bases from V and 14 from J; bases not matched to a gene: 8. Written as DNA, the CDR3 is TGTGCCTGGAGTGTATGGACAGGGCCGGAGACCTTC. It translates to CAWSVWTGPETF.

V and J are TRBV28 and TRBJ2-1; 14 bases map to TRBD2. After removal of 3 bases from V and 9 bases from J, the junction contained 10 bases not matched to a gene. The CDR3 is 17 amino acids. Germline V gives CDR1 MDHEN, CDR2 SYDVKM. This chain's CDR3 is CASSFLGLAGGKVEQFF. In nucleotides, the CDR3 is TGTGCCAGCAGTTTCCTCGGACTAGCGGGGGGCAAAGTTGAGCAGTTCTTC.

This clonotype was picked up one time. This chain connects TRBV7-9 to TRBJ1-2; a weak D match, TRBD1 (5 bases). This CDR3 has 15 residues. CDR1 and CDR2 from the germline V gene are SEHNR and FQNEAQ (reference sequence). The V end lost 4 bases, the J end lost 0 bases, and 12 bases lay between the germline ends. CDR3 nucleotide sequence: TGTGCCAGCAGCTCGCTGACAGCTTCTAACTATGGCTACACCTTC. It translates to CASSSLTASNYGYTF.

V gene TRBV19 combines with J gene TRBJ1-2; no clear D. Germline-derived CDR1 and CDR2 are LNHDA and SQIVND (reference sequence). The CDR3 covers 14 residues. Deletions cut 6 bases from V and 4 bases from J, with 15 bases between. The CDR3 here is CASSPREGIYGYTF. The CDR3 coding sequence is TGTGCCAGTAGCCCCCGAGAGGGAATCTATGGCTACACCTTC. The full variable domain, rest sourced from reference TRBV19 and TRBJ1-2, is DGGITQSPKYLFRKEGQNVTLSCEQNLNHDAMYWYRQDPGQGLRLIYYSQIVNDFQKGDIAEGYSVSREKKESFPLTVTSAQKNPTAFYLCASSPREGIYGYTFGSGTRLTVV.

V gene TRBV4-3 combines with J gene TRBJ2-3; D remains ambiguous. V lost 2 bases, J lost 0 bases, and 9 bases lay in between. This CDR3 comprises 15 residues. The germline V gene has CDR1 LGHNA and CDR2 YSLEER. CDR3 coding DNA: TGCGCCAGCAGCCAAAGGACCCGTAGCACAGATACGCAGTATTTT. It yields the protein CASSQRTRSTDTQYF.

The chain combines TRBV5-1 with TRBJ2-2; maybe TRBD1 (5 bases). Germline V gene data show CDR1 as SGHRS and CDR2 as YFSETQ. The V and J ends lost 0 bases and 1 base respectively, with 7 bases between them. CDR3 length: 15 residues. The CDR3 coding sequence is TGCGCCAGCAGCTTGGAAACAGGGAACACCGGGGAGCTGTTTTTT. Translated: CASSLETGNTGELFF. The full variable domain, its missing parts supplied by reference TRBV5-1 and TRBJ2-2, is KAGVTQTPRYLIKTRGQQVTLSCSPISGHRSVSWYQQTPGQGLQFLFEYFSETQRNKGNFPGRFSGRQFSNSRSEMNVSTLELGDSALYLCASSLETGNTGELFFGEGSRLTVL.

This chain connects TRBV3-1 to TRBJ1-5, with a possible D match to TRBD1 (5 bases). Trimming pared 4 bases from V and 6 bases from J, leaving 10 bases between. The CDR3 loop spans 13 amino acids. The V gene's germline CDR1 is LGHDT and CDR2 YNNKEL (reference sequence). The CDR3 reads CASSRGSIQPQHF. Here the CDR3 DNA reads TGTGCCAGCAGCCGGGGGTCTATTCAGCCCCAGCATTTT.

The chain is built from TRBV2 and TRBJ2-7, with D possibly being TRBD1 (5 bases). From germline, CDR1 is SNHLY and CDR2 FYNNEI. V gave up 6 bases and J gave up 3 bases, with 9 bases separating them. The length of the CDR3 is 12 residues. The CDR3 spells CASSYDSYEQYF. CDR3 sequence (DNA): TGTGCCAGCAGCTATGACAGCTACGAGCAGTACTTC. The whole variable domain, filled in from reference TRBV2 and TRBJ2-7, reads EPEVTQTPSHQVTQMGQEVILRCVPISNHLYFYWYRQILGQKVEFLVSFYNNEISEKSEIFDDQFSVERPDGSNFTLKIRSTKLEDSAMYFCASSYDSYEQYFGPGTRLTVT.

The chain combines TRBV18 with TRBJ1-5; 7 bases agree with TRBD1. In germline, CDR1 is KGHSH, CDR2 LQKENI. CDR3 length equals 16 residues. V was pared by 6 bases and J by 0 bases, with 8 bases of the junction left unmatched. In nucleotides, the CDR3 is TGTGCCAGCTCTATGAACAGGGGAGCTAGCAATCAGCCCCAGCATTTT. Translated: CASSMNRGASNQPQHF.

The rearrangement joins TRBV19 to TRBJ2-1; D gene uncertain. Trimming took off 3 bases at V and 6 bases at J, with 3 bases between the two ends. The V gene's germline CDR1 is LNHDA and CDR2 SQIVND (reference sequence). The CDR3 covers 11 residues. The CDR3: CASSIFNEQFF. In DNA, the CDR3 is TGTGCCAGTAGTATTTTCAATGAGCAGTTCTTC.

The CDR3 DNA sequence: TGTGCCAGCAGCAAACTCCAGAGCAATGAGCAGTTCTTC. The encoded protein is CASSKLQSNEQFF. V and J are TRBV7-3 and TRBJ2-1; unclear D gene. CDR1 is SGHTA, CDR2 FQGTGA, per germline. This CDR3 has 13 residues. V was trimmed by 5 bases and J by 6 bases, leaving 11 bases between them.

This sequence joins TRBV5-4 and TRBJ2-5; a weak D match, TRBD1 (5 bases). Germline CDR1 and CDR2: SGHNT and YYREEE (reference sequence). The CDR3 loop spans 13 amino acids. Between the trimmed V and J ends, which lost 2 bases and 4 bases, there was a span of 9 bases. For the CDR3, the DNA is TGTGCCAGCAGCTTATTTCAGGGAGAGACCCAGTACTTC. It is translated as CASSLFQGETQYF.

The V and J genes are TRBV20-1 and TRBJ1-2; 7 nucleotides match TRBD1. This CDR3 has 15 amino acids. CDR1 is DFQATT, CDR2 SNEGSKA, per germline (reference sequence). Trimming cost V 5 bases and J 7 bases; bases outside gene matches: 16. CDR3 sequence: CSAVPGGRGRGGYTF. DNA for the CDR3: TGCAGTGCTGTGCCCGGGGGAAGGGGGCGAGGTGGCTACACCTTC.

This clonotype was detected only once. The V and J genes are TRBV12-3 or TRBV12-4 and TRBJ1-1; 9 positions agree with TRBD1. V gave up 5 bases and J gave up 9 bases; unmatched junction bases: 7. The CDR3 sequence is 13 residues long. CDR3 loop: CASSAGQGGKAFF. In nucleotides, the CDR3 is TGTGCCAGCAGTGCGGGACAGGGCGGTAAAGCTTTCTTT.

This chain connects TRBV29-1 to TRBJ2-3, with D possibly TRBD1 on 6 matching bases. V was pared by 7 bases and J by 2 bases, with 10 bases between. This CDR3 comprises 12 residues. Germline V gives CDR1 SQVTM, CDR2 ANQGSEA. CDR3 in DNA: TGCAGCGCTAGGGGGACCACAGATACGCAGTATTTT. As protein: CSARGTTDTQYF.

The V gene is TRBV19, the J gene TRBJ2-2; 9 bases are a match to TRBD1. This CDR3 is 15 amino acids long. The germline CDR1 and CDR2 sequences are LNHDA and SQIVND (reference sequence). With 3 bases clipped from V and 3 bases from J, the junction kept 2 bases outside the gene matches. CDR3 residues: CASSIGQGYTGELFF. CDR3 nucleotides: TGTGCCAGTAGTATCGGACAGGGGTACACCGGGGAGCTGTTTTTT.

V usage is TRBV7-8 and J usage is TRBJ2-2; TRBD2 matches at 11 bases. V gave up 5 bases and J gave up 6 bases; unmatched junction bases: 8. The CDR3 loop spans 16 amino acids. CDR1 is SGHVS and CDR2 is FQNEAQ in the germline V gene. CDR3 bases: TGTGCCAGCAGCCTACACTTAGCGGGGGGGCCCGGGGAGCTGTTTTTT. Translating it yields CASSLHLAGGPGELFF.

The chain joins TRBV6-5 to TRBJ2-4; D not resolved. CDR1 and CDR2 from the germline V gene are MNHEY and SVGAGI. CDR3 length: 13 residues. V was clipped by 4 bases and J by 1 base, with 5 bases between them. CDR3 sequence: CASSLGAKNIQYF. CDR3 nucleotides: TGTGCCAGCAGTTTAGGCGCCAAAAACATTCAGTACTTC.

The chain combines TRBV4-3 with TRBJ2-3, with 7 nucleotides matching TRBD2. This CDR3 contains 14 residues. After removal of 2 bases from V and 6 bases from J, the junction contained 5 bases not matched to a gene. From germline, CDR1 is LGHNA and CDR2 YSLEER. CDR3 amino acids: CASSQNEAGDTQYF. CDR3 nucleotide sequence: TGCGCCAGCAGCCAAAACGAAGCGGGGGATACGCAGTATTTT.

CDR3 sequence (DNA): TGCGCCAAAACCCTAGAAAAACTGTTTTTT. This gives the protein CAKTLEKLFF. The V gene is TRBV23-1, the J gene TRBJ1-4, with no clear D. TRBV23-1 is classed as an ORF, of uncertain function. With 10 bases removed from V and 8 bases from J, the gap between germline ends came to 8 bases. The CDR3 runs 10 residues.

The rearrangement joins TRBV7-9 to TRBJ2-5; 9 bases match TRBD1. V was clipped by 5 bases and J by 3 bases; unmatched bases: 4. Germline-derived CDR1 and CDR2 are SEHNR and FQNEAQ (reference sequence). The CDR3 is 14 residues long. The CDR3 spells CASSRDREEETQYF. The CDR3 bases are TGTGCCAGCAGCCGGGACAGGGAGGAAGAGACCCAGTACTTC.

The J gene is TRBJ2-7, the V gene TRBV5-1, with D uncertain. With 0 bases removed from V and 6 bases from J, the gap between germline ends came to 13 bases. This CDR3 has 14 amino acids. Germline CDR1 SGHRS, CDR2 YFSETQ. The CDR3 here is CASSLDPNSSEQYF. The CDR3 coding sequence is TGCGCCAGCAGCTTGGACCCCAATAGTTCCGAGCAGTACTTC.

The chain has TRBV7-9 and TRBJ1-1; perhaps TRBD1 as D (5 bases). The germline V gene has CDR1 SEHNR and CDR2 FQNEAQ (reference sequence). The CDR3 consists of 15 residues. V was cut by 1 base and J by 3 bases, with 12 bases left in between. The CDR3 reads CASSLVGGMYTEAFF. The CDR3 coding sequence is TGTGCCAGCAGCTTAGTTGGGGGGATGTACACTGAAGCTTTCTTT.

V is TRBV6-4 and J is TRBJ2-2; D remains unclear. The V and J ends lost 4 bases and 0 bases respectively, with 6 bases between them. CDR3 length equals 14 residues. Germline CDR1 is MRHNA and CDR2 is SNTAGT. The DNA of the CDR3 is TGTGCCAGCAGTGTTAACTCGAACACCGGGGAGCTGTTTTTT. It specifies CASSVNSNTGELFF.

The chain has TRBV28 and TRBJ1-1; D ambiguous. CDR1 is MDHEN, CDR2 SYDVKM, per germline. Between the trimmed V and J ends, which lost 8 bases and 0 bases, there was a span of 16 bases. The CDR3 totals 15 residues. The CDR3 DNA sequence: TGTGCCAGCGGGAGTGTAGGATACATGAACACTGAAGCTTTCTTT. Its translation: CASGSVGYMNTEAFF.

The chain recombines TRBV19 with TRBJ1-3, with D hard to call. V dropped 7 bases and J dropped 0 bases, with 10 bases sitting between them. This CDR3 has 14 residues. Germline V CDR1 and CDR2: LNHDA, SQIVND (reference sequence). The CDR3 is CASKPTYSGNTIYF. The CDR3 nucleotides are TGTGCCAGTAAACCGACGTACTCTGGAAACACCATATATTTT.

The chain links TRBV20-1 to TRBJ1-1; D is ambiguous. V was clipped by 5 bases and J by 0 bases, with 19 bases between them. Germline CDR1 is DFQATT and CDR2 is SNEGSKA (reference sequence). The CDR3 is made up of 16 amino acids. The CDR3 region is CSAGLQVNLLNTEAFF. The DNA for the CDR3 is TGCAGTGCTGGCTTGCAGGTTAACCTCTTGAACACTGAAGCTTTCTTT.

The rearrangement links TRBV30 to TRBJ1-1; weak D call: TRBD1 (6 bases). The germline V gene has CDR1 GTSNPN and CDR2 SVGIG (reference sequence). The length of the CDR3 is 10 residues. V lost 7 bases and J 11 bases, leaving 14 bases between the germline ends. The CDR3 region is CAYHRASAFF. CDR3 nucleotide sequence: TGTGCCTACCACAGGGCGTCGGCTTTCTTT.